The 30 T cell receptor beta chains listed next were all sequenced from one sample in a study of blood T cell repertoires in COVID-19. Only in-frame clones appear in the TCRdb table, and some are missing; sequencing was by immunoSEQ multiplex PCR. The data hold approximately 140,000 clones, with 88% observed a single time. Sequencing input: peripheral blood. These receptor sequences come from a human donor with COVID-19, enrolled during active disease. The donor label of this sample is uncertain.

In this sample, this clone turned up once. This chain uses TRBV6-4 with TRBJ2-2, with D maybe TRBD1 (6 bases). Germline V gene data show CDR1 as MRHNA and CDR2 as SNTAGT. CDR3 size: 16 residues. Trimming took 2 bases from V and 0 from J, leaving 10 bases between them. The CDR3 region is CASSDVWTANTGELFF. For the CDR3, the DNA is TGTGCCAGCAGTGACGTCTGGACAGCGAACACCGGGGAGCTGTTTTTT.

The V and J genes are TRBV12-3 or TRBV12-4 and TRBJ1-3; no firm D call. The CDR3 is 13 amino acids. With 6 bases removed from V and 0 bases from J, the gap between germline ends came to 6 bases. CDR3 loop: CASSLSSGNTIYF. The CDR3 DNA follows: TGTGCCAGCAGCCTCAGCTCTGGAAACACCATATATTTT.

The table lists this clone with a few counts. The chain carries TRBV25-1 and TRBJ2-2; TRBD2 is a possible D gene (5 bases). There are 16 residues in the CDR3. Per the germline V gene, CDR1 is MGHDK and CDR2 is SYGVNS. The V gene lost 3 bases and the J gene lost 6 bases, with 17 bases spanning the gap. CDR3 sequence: CASSDWTAVRPGELFF. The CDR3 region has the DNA TGTGCCAGCAGTGATTGGACTGCTGTTCGTCCCGGGGAGCTGTTTTTT.

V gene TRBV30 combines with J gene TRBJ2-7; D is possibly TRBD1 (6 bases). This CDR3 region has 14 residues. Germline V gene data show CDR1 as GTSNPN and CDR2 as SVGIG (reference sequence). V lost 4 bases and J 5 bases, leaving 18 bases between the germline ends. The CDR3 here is CAWNQDRSRDEQYF. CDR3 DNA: TGTGCCTGGAACCAAGACAGGAGTCGCGACGAGCAGTACTTC.

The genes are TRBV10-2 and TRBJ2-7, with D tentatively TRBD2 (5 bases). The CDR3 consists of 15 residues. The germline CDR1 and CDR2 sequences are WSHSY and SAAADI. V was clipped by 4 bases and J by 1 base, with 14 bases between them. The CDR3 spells CASSVPGYRSYEQYF. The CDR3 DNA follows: TGCGCCAGCAGTGTACCGGGATACAGATCCTACGAGCAGTACTTC.

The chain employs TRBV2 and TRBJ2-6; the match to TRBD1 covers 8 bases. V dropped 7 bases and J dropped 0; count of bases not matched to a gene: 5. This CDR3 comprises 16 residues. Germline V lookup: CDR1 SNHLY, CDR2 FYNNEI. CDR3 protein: CASTDRGVSGANVLTF. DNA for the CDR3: TGTGCCAGCACCGACAGGGGCGTCTCTGGGGCCAACGTCCTGACTTTC.

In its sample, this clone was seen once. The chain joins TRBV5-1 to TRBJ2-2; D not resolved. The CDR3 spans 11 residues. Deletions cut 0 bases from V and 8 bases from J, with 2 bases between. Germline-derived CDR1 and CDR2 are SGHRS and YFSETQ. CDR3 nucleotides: TGCGCCAGCAGCTTGGCAGGGGAGCTGTTTTTT. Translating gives CASSLAGELFF.

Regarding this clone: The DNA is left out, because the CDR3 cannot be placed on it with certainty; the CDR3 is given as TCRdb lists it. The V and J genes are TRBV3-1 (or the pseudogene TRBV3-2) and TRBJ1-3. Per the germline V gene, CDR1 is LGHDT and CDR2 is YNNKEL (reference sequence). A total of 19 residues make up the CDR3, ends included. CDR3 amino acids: CASSHVPFGPGGTGNTIYF.

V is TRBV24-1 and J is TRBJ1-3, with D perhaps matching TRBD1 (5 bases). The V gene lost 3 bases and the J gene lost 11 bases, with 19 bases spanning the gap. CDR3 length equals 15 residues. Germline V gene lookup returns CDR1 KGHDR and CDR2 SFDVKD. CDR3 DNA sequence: TGTGCCACCAGTGATGGAGTCCCAGGGACTCGGCCCATATATTTT. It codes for CATSDGVPGTRPIYF.

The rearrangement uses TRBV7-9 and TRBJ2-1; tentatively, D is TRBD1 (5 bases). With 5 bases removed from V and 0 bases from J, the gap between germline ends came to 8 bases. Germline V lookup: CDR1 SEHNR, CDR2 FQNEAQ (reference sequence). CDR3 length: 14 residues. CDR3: CASSRQSSYNEQFF. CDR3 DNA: TGTGCCAGCAGCAGACAGAGCTCCTACAATGAGCAGTTCTTC.

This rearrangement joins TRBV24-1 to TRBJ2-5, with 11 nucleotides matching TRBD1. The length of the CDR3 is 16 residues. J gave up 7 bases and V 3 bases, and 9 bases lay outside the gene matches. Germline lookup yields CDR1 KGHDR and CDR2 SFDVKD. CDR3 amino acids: CATSDPLGQGDSTQYF. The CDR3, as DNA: TGTGCCACCAGTGATCCACTGGGACAGGGGGACTCGACCCAGTACTTC.

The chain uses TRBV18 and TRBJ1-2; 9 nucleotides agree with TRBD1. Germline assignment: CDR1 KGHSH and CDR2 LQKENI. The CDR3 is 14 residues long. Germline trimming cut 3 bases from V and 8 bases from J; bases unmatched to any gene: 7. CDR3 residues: CASSPRDREGGYTF. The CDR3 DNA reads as TGTGCCAGCTCACCCCGGGACAGGGAAGGGGGCTACACCTTC.

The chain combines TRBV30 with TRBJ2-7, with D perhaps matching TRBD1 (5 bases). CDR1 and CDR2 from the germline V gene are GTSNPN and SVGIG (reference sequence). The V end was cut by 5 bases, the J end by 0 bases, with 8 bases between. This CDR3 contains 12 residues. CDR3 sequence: CAWRQSSYEQYF. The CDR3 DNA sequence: TGTGCCTGGCGACAGAGCTCCTACGAGCAGTACTTC.

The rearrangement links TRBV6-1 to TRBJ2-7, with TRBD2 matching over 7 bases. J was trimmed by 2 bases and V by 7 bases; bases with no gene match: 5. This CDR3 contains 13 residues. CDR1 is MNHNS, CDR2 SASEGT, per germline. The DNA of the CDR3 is TGTGCCAGCACCCCGGGGGGAGCCTACGAGCAGTACTTC. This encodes CASTPGGAYEQYF.

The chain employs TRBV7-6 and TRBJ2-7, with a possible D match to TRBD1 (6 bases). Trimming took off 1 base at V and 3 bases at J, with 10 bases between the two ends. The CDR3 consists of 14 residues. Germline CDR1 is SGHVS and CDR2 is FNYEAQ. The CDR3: CASSLGGQNYEQYF. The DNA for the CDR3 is TGTGCCAGCAGCTTAGGAGGACAGAACTACGAGCAGTACTTC.

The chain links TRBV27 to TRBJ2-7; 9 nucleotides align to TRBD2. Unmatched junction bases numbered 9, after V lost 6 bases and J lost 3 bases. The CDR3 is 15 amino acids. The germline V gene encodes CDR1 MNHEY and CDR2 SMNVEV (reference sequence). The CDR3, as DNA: TGTGCCAGCAGCGACCCACTAGCGGGCCTCTACGAGCAGTACTTC. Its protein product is CASSDPLAGLYEQYF.

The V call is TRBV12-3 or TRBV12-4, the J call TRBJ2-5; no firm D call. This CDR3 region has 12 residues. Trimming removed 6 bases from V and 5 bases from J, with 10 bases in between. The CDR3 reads CASSPRRETQYF. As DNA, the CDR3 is TGTGCCAGCAGCCCGCGTCGGGAGACCCAGTACTTC.

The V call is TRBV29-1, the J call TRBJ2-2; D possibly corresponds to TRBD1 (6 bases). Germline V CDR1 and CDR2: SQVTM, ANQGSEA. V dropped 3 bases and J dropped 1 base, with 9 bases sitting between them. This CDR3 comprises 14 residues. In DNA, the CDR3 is TGCAGCGTTGATATGGGACAGAACACCGGGGAGCTGTTTTTT. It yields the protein CSVDMGQNTGELFF.

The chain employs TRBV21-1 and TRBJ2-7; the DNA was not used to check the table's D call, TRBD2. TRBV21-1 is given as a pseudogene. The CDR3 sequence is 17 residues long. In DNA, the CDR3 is TGTGCCAGCAGCGCACTATTGGTAGAAAACACTACCTACGAGCAGTACTTC. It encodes CASSALLVENTTYEQYF.

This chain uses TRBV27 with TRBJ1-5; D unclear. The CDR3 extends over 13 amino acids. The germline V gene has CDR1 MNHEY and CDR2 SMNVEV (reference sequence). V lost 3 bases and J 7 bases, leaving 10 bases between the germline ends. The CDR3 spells CASSLAGGQPQHF. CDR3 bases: TGTGCCAGCAGTTTGGCAGGAGGCCAGCCCCAGCATTTT.

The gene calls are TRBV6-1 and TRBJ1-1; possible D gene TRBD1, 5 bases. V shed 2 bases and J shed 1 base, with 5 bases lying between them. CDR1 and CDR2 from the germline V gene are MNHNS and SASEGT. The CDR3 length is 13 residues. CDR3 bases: TGTGCCAGCAGTGAAAGGGGGAACACTGAAGCTTTCTTT. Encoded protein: CASSERGNTEAFF.

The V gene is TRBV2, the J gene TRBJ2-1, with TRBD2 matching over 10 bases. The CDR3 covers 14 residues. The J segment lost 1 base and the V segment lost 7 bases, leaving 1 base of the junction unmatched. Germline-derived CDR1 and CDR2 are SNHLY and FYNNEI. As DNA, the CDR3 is TGTGCCAGCATACTAGCGGGATCCTACAATGAGCAGTTCTTC. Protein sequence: CASILAGSYNEQFF. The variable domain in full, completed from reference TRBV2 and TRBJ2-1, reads EPEVTQTPSHQVTQMGQEVILRCVPISNHLYFYWYRQILGQKVEFLVSFYNNEISEKSEIFDDQFSVERPDGSNFTLKIRSTKLEDSAMYFCASILAGSYNEQFFGPGTRLTVL.

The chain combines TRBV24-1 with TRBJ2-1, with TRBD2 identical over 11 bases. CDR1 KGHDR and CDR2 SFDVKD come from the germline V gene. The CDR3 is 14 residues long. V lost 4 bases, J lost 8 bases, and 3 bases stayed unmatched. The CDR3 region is CATSELAGDHEQFF. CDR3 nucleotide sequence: TGTGCCACCAGTGAACTAGCGGGAGACCATGAGCAGTTCTTC.

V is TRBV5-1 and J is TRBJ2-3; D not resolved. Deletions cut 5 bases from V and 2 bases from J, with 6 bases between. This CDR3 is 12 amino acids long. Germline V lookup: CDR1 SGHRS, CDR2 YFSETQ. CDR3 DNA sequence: TGCGCCAGCAGGGCCCCCACAGATACGCAGTATTTT. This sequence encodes CASRAPTDTQYF.

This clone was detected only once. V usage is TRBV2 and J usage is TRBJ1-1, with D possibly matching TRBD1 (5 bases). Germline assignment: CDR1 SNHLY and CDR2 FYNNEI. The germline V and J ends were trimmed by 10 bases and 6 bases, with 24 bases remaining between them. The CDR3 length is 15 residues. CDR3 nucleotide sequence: TGTGCCACCACCAGAGTCCAGGGTATAGTTTCTGAAGCTTTCTTT. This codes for CATTRVQGIVSEAFF. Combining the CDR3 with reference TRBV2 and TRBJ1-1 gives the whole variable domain EPEVTQTPSHQVTQMGQEVILRCVPISNHLYFYWYRQILGQKVEFLVSFYNNEISEKSEIFDDQFSVERPDGSNFTLKIRSTKLEDSAMYFCATTRVQGIVSEAFFGQGTRLTVV.

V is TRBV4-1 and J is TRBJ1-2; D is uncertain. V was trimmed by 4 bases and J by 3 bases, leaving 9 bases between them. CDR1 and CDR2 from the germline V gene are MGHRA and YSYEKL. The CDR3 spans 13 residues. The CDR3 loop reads CASSPESDYGYTF. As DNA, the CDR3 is TGCGCCAGCAGCCCTGAGTCGGACTATGGCTACACCTTC.

Here the CDR3 reads CASSTVTGAANEKLFF. Here the CDR3 DNA reads TGTGCCAGCAGCACGGTCACAGGGGCGGCTAATGAAAAACTGTTTTTT. This chain links TRBV21-1 with TRBJ1-4; the D call of TRBD1 is as the table states it, not checked on the DNA. TRBV21-1 represents a pseudogene. This CDR3 region has 16 residues.

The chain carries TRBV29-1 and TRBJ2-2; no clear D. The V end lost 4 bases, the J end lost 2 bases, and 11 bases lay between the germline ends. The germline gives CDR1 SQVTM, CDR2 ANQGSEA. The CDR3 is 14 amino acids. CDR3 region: CSVVLRHNTGELFF. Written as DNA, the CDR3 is TGCAGCGTTGTTTTGAGACACAACACCGGGGAGCTGTTTTTT.

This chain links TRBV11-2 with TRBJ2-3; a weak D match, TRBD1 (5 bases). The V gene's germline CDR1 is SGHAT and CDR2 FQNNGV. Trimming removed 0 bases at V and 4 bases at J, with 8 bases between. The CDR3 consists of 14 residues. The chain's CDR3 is CASSLEGAPDTQYF. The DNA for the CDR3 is TGTGCCAGCAGCTTAGAAGGGGCTCCAGATACGCAGTATTTT.

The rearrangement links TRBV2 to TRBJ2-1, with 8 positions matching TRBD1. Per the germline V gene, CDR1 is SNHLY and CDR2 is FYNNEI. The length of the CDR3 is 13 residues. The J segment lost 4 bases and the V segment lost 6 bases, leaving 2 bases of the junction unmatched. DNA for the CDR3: TGTGCCAGCAGGGGGGACAGGTACAATGAGCAGTTCTTC. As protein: CASRGDRYNEQFF.